A selection of T cell receptor beta chains follows, all from one sample in a study of blood T cells in healthy people across ages. In TCRdb, the 5' RACE reads were re-called with MiXCR into one record per CDR3 protein. The sample consists of roughly 1,800,000 distinct CDR3 sequences, just under 50% of them appearing once. Sequencing input: blood. These receptors were collected from a woman in her 40s in good health. CDR3s include the opening cysteine and the closing phenylalanine or tryptophan. The D gene is left open where the match is weak. Rows may omit the clone size; those that give it use once, few, many or a size class.

d_call: .; cdr3_length: 13; v_call: TRBV21-1; j_call: TRBJ1-2; clone_size: .; cdr3_nt: TGTGCCAGCAGCCCAGGCGGGACGGGAGGCTACACCTTC; cdr3_aa: CASSPGGTGGYTF
d_call: .; cdr3_length: 13; v_call: TRBV7-9; j_call: TRBJ2-4; clone_size: few; cdr3_nt: TGTGCCAGCCGGGGTGGCCTTCTAGGGATTCAGTACTTC; cdr3_aa: CASRGGLLGIQYF
d_call: .; cdr3_length: 13; v_call: TRBV20-1; j_call: TRBJ1-2; clone_size: .; cdr3_nt: TGCAGTGCTAGAGCCGGGACTTCTTATGGCTACACCTTC; cdr3_aa: CSARAGTSYGYTF
d_call: TRBD2; cdr3_length: 14; v_call: TRBV29-1; j_call: TRBJ2-5; clone_size: .; cdr3_nt: TGCAGCGTTTTGGCTAGCGGGGACCAAGAGACCCAGTACTTC; cdr3_aa: CSVLASGDQETQYF
d_call: .; cdr3_length: 11; v_call: TRBV20-1; j_call: TRBJ1-2; clone_size: few; cdr3_nt: TGCAGTGGAAATGGAGACTATGGCTACACCTTC; cdr3_aa: CSGNGDYGYTF
d_call: .; cdr3_length: 16; v_call: TRBV28; j_call: TRBJ2-5; clone_size: .; cdr3_nt: TGTGCCAGCAGGACTTCGAGGGCTGGGGATCAAGAGACCCAGTACTTC; cdr3_aa: CASRTSRAGDQETQYF
d_call: .; cdr3_length: 15; v_call: TRBV5-1; j_call: TRBJ2-3; clone_size: .; cdr3_nt: TGCGCCAGCAGCTTGGCCGGAGAATTCTCAGATACGCAGTATTTT; cdr3_aa: CASSLAGEFSDTQYF
d_call: .; cdr3_length: 14; v_call: TRBV27; j_call: TRBJ1-2; clone_size: .; cdr3_nt: TGTGCCAGCAGTTTATCGGCCTTGAACTATGGCTACACCTTC; cdr3_aa: CASSLSALNYGYTF
d_call: TRBD1; cdr3_length: 15; v_call: TRBV20-1; j_call: TRBJ2-6; clone_size: .; cdr3_nt: TGCAGTGCCACCAACAGGGGATCTGGGGCCAACGTCCTGACTTTC; cdr3_aa: CSATNRGSGANVLTF
d_call: .; cdr3_length: 15; v_call: TRBV20-1; j_call: TRBJ1-5; clone_size: .; cdr3_nt: TGCAGTGTTACCCACGGGGCGGCCGTCAATCAGCCCCAGCATTTT; cdr3_aa: CSVTHGAAVNQPQHF
d_call: .; cdr3_length: 14; v_call: TRBV28; j_call: TRBJ1-6; clone_size: few; cdr3_nt: TGTGCCAGCATTGGGGGCTCCTATAATTCACCCCTCCACTTT; cdr3_aa: CASIGGSYNSPLHF
d_call: .; cdr3_length: 9; v_call: TRBV20-1; j_call: TRBJ2-1; clone_size: few; cdr3_nt: TGCAGTGCCCCGGACGAGCAGTTCTTC; cdr3_aa: CSAPDEQFF
d_call: .; cdr3_length: 14; v_call: TRBV5-1; j_call: TRBJ2-4; clone_size: few; cdr3_nt: TGCGCCAGCAGCTTGGGAGACGGGAAAAACATTCAGTACTTC; cdr3_aa: CASSLGDGKNIQYF
d_call: TRBD2; cdr3_length: 15; v_call: TRBV20-1; j_call: TRBJ2-4; clone_size: .; cdr3_nt: TGCAGTGCCCCTCGACTAGCGGGGGCCCAAAACATTCAGTACTTC; cdr3_aa: CSAPRLAGAQNIQYF
d_call: .; cdr3_length: 14; v_call: TRBV28; j_call: TRBJ2-3; clone_size: few; cdr3_nt: TGTGCCAGCAGTTCAGCAGATAACACAGATACGCAGTATTTT; cdr3_aa: CASSSADNTDTQYF
d_call: .; cdr3_length: 15; v_call: TRBV2; j_call: TRBJ2-5; clone_size: once; cdr3_nt: TGTGCCATCCCCCTGATGGGGAAAAGTCAAGAGACCCAGTACTTC; cdr3_aa: CAIPLMGKSQETQYF
d_call: TRBD1; cdr3_length: 15; v_call: TRBV12-3/TRBV12-4; j_call: TRBJ2-3; clone_size: .; cdr3_nt: TGTGCCAGCAGTTTTAGGGACAGGAGGATGCATACGCAGTATTTT; cdr3_aa: CASSFRDRRMHTQYF
d_call: .; cdr3_length: 14; v_call: TRBV28; j_call: TRBJ1-1; clone_size: .; cdr3_nt: TGTGCCAGCAGTTTCATGGGGCCGAACACTGAAGCTTTCTTT; cdr3_aa: CASSFMGPNTEAFF
d_call: TRBD2; cdr3_length: 16; v_call: TRBV4-2; j_call: TRBJ2-1; clone_size: .; cdr3_nt: TGTGCCAGCAGCCAAGTTGCCAGCGGGGGGGCGAATGAGCAGTTCTTC; cdr3_aa: CASSQVASGGANEQFF
d_call: TRBD1; cdr3_length: 16; v_call: TRBV12-3/TRBV12-4; j_call: TRBJ1-2; clone_size: .; cdr3_nt: TGTGCCAGCAGTCTCCGGGGAGGCAGGGGGAACTATGGCTACACCTTC; cdr3_aa: CASSLRGGRGNYGYTF
d_call: .; cdr3_length: 17; v_call: TRBV12-3/TRBV12-4; j_call: TRBJ1-1; clone_size: .; cdr3_nt: TGTGCCAGCAGTCAACGGGCAGGGTCTAGTAGGGGCACTGAAGCTTTCTTT; cdr3_aa: CASSQRAGSSRGTEAFF
d_call: TRBD2; cdr3_length: 16; v_call: TRBV20-1; j_call: TRBJ2-3; clone_size: .; cdr3_nt: TGCAGTGCTAGAGCGGGCCAGGGACTATACACAGATACGCAGTATTTT; cdr3_aa: CSARAGQGLYTDTQYF
d_call: .; cdr3_length: 17; v_call: TRBV4-1; j_call: TRBJ2-1; clone_size: .; cdr3_nt: TGCGCCAGCCGGGTCCCGGAGTCGCGGGGCCCCTACAATGAGCAGTTCTTC; cdr3_aa: CASRVPESRGPYNEQFF
d_call: .; cdr3_length: 15; v_call: TRBV4-3; j_call: TRBJ2-7; clone_size: .; cdr3_nt: TGCGCCAGCAGCCAAGAGAGGGGATCCTACAATGAGCAGTACTTC; cdr3_aa: CASSQERGSYNEQYF
d_call: TRBD1; cdr3_length: 17; v_call: TRBV10-3; j_call: TRBJ2-3; clone_size: .; cdr3_nt: TGTGCCATCAGTGAGACAGGGGGCGTCCTTAGCACAGATACGCAGTATTTT; cdr3_aa: CAISETGGVLSTDTQYF
d_call: .; cdr3_length: 12; v_call: TRBV12-3/TRBV12-4; j_call: TRBJ2-1; clone_size: .; cdr3_nt: TGTGCCAGCAGCCCGACGTCTAAGGAGCAGTTCTTC; cdr3_aa: CASSPTSKEQFF
d_call: TRBD1; cdr3_length: 16; v_call: TRBV12-3/TRBV12-4; j_call: TRBJ1-5; clone_size: .; cdr3_nt: TGTGCCAGCAGTTTGGGCGCCAGGGGGATCGACCAGCCCCAGCATTTT; cdr3_aa: CASSLGARGIDQPQHF
d_call: TRBD1; cdr3_length: 16; v_call: TRBV28; j_call: TRBJ2-6; clone_size: .; cdr3_nt: TGTGCCAGCAGTCCAGGGGGCGGCTCTGGGGCCAACGTCCTGACTTTC; cdr3_aa: CASSPGGGSGANVLTF
d_call: TRBD2; cdr3_length: 17; v_call: TRBV7-9; j_call: TRBJ2-5; clone_size: .; cdr3_nt: TGTGCCAGCAGCGATGCCGGGACTAGCGGGGTACAAGAGACCCAGTACTTC; cdr3_aa: CASSDAGTSGVQETQYF
d_call: TRBD1; cdr3_length: 13; v_call: TRBV12-3/TRBV12-4; j_call: TRBJ2-4; clone_size: .; cdr3_nt: TGTGCCAGCAGTTTACGCAGGGGGAACATTCAGTACTTC; cdr3_aa: CASSLRRGNIQYF
d_call: TRBD1; cdr3_length: 15; v_call: TRBV7-9; j_call: TRBJ2-7; clone_size: .; cdr3_nt: TGTGCCAGCAGCTCCCTAGACAGGGTATCGTACGAGCAGTACTTC; cdr3_aa: CASSSLDRVSYEQYF
d_call: TRBD2; cdr3_length: 15; v_call: TRBV7-9; j_call: TRBJ2-1; clone_size: .; cdr3_nt: TGTGCCAGCAGCTTTGGCGGGGGGGACCTCGGTGAGCAGTTCTTC; cdr3_aa: CASSFGGGDLGEQFF
d_call: TRBD2; cdr3_length: 17; v_call: TRBV20-1; j_call: TRBJ2-1; clone_size: .; cdr3_nt: TGCAGTGCTCTAGCTGGGACTAGCGGGGGGGCAGGGGAGACCCAGTTCTTC; cdr3_aa: CSALAGTSGGAGETQFF
d_call: .; cdr3_length: 14; v_call: TRBV28; j_call: TRBJ2-7; clone_size: .; cdr3_nt: TGTGCCAGCAGTAGCAGGGACACGCCCTACGAGCAGTACTTC; cdr3_aa: CASSSRDTPYEQYF
d_call: TRBD1; cdr3_length: 13; v_call: TRBV29-1; j_call: TRBJ1-1; clone_size: .; cdr3_nt: TGCAGCGGAACGGGACAGGGGAACACTGAAGCTTTCTTT; cdr3_aa: CSGTGQGNTEAFF
d_call: .; cdr3_length: 13; v_call: TRBV27; j_call: TRBJ1-5; clone_size: .; cdr3_nt: TGTGCCAGCAGTTACAGGGCGGATCAGCCCCAGCATTTT; cdr3_aa: CASSYRADQPQHF
d_call: TRBD2; cdr3_length: 14; v_call: TRBV20-1; j_call: TRBJ2-7; clone_size: .; cdr3_nt: TGCAGTGCTAGAGATCAAGGACTAGCAGGGGAGCAGTACTTC; cdr3_aa: CSARDQGLAGEQYF
d_call: .; cdr3_length: 13; v_call: TRBV16; j_call: TRBJ2-5; clone_size: .; cdr3_nt: TGTGCCAGCAGCGGGGGGACAGACGAGACCCAGTACTTC; cdr3_aa: CASSGGTDETQYF
d_call: TRBD1; cdr3_length: 18; v_call: TRBV28; j_call: TRBJ2-3; clone_size: few; cdr3_nt: TGTGCCAGCAGCTCCCACCCCGGGACAGGAACGAGCACAGATACGCAGTATTTT; cdr3_aa: CASSSHPGTGTSTDTQYF
d_call: TRBD2; cdr3_length: 19; v_call: TRBV15; j_call: TRBJ2-4; clone_size: .; cdr3_nt: TGTGCCACCAGCAGATTTCCCGGGACTAGCGGATTAGCCAAAAACATTCAGTACTTC; cdr3_aa: CATSRFPGTSGLAKNIQYF
d_call: TRBD1; cdr3_length: 15; v_call: TRBV11-2; j_call: TRBJ2-3; clone_size: few; cdr3_nt: TGTGCCAGCAGCGACGACAGGGGGCTAACAGATACGCAGTATTTT; cdr3_aa: CASSDDRGLTDTQYF
d_call: .; cdr3_length: 14; v_call: TRBV20-1; j_call: TRBJ1-5; clone_size: .; cdr3_nt: TGCAGTGGTATCGGGACCGCGGTGGGTCAGCCCCAGCATTTT; cdr3_aa: CSGIGTAVGQPQHF
d_call: TRBD1; cdr3_length: 14; v_call: TRBV25-1; j_call: TRBJ2-1; clone_size: few; cdr3_nt: TGTGCCAGCAGTAGACGACAGGGCTACAATGAGCAGTTCTTC; cdr3_aa: CASSRRQGYNEQFF
d_call: TRBD2; cdr3_length: 17; v_call: TRBV4-2; j_call: TRBJ2-3; clone_size: .; cdr3_nt: TGTGCCAGCAGCCAAGAAGTGACTAGCGGGGGAAGAGATACGCAGTATTTT; cdr3_aa: CASSQEVTSGGRDTQYF
d_call: .; cdr3_length: 15; v_call: TRBV4-1; j_call: TRBJ1-5; clone_size: few; cdr3_nt: TGCGCCAGCAGCCAAGAGACCGGGGGGACCTGGCCCCAGCATTTT; cdr3_aa: CASSQETGGTWPQHF
d_call: TRBD1; cdr3_length: 16; v_call: TRBV6-5; j_call: TRBJ2-7; clone_size: .; cdr3_nt: TGTGCCGTTAGGGGGGGGGACAGGGGGCCAACCTACGAGCAGTACTTC; cdr3_aa: CAVRGGDRGPTYEQYF
d_call: .; cdr3_length: 14; v_call: TRBV28; j_call: TRBJ2-5; clone_size: .; cdr3_nt: TGTGCCACTACAAGGGGGGGATACCAAGAGGCCCAGTACTTC; cdr3_aa: CATTRGGYQEAQYF
d_call: TRBD1; cdr3_length: 15; v_call: TRBV28; j_call: TRBJ2-7; clone_size: .; cdr3_nt: TGTGCCAGCAGTCATCCCCTGGACAGGAGATACGAGCAGTACTTC; cdr3_aa: CASSHPLDRRYEQYF
d_call: .; cdr3_length: 15; v_call: TRBV5-1; j_call: TRBJ1-1; clone_size: .; cdr3_nt: TGCGCCAGCAGCTTGGATGGGTCCAGGAACACTGAAGCTTTCTTT; cdr3_aa: CASSLDGSRNTEAFF